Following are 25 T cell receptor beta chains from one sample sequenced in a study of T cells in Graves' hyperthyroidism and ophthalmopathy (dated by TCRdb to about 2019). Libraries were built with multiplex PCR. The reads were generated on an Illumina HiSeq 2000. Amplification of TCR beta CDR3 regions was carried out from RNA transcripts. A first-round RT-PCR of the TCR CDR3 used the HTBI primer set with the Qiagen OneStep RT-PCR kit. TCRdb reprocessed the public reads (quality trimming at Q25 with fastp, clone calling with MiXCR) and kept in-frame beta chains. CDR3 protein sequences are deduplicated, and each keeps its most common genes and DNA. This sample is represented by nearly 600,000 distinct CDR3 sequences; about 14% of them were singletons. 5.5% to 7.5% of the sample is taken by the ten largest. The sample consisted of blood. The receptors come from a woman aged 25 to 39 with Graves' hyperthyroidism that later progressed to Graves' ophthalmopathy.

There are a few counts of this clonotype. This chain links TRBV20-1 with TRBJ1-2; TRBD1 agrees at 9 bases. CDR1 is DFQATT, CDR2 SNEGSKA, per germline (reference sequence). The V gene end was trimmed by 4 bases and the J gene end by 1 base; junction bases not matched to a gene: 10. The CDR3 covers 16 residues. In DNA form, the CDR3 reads TGCAGTGCTACCGCGGACAGGGGCGAGAATAACTATGGCTACACCTTC. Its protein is CSATADRGENNYGYTF.

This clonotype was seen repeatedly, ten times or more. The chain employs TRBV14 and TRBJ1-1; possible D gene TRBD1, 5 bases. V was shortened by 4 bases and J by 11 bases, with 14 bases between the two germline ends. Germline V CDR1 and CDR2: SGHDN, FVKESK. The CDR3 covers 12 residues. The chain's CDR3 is CASSLVEGMAFF. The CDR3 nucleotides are TGTGCCAGCAGCCTCGTGGAGGGGATGGCTTTCTTT.

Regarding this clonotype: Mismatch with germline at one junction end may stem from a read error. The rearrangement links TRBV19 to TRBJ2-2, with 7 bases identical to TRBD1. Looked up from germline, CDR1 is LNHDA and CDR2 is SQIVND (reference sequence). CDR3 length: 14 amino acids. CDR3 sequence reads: CSSSRTGNTGELFF. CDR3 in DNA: TGCTCCAGCTCTCGGACAGGCAACACCGGGGAGCTGTTTTTT.

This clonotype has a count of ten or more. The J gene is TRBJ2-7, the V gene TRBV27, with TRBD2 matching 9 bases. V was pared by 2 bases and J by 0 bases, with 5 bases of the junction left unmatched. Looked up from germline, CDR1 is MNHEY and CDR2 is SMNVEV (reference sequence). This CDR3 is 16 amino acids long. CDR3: CASSLVASGDSYEQYF. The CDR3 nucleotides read TGTGCCAGCAGTTTAGTTGCTAGCGGGGACTCCTACGAGCAGTACTTC.

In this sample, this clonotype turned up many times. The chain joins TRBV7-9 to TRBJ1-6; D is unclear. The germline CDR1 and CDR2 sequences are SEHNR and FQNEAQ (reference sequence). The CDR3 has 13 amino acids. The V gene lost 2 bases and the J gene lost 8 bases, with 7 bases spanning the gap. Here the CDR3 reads CASSLNADSPLHF. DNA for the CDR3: TGTGCCAGCAGCTTAAACGCCGATTCACCCCTCCACTTT. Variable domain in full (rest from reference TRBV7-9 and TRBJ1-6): DTGVSQNPRHKITKRGQNVTFRCDPISEHNRLYWYRQTLGQGPEFLTYFQNEAQLEKSRLLSDRFSAERPKGSFSTLEIQRTEQGDSAMYLCASSLNADSPLHFGNGTRLTVT.

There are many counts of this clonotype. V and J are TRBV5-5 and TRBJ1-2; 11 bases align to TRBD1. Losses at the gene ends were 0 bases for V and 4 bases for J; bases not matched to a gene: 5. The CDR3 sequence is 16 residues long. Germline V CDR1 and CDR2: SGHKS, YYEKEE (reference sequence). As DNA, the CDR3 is TGTGCCAGCAGCTTGGGGACAGGGGGCTTGGTCTATGGCTACACCTTC. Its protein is CASSLGTGGLVYGYTF.

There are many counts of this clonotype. CDR3 sequence: CSAVRAGPSYEQYF. The DNA of the CDR3 is TGCAGTGCCGTCAGGGCGGGTCCCTCCTACGAGCAGTACTTC. The rearrangement uses TRBV20-1 and TRBJ2-7; D tentatively fits TRBD1 or TRBD2 (5 bases each). The germline gives CDR1 DFQATT, CDR2 SNEGSKA (reference sequence). Trimming took 6 bases from V and 0 from J, leaving 15 bases between them. The CDR3 loop spans 14 amino acids.

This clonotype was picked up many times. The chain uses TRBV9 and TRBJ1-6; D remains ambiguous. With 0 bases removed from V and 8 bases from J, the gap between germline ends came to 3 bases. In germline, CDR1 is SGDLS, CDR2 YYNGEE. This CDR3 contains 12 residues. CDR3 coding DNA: TGTGCCAGCAGCGTAGACGATTCACCCCTCCACTTT. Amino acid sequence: CASSVDDSPLHF.

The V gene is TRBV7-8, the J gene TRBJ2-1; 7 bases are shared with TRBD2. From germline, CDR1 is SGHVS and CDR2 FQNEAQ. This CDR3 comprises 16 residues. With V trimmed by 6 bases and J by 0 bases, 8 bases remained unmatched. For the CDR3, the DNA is TGTGCCAGCAGAAAAACGGGAGGTAGCTCCTACAATGAGCAGTTCTTC. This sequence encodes CASRKTGGSSYNEQFF.

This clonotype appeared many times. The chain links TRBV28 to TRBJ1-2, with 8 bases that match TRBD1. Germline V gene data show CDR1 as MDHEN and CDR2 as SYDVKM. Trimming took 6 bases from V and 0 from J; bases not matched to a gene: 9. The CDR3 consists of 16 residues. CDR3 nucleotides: TGTGCCAGCAGCTCTCAGGGGGCGGAAGCTAACTATGGCTACACCTTC. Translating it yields CASSSQGAEANYGYTF.

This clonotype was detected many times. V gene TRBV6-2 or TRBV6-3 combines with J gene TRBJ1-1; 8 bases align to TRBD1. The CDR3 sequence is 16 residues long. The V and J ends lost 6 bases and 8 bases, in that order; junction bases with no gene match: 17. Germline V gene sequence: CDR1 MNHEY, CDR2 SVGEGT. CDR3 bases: TGTGCCAGCAGCCGAATCGGACAGGGCGCTTGGGAGGAAGCTTTCTTT. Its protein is CASSRIGQGAWEEAFF.

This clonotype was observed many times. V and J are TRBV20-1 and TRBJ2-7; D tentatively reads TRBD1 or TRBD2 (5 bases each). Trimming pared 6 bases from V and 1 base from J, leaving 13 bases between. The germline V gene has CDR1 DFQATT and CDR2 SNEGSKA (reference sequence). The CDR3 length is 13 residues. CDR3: CSAQDWGSYEQYF. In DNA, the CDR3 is TGCAGTGCCCAAGACTGGGGGTCCTACGAGCAGTACTTC.

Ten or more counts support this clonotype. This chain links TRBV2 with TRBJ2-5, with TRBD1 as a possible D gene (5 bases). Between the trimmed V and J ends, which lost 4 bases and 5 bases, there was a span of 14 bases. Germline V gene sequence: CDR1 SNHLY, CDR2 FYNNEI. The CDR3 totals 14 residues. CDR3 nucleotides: TGTGCCAGCAGTGTAAACGGACACGGTGAGACCCAGTACTTC. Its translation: CASSVNGHGETQYF. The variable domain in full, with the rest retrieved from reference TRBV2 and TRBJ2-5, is EPEVTQTPSHQVTQMGQEVILRCVPISNHLYFYWYRQILGQKVEFLVSFYNNEISEKSEIFDDQFSVERPDGSNFTLKIRSTKLEDSAMYFCASSVNGHGETQYFGPGTRLLVL.

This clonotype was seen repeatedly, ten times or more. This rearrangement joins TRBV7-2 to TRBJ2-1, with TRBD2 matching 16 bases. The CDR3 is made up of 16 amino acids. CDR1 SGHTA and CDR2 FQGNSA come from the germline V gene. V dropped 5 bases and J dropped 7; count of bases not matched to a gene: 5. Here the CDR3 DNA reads TGTGCCAGCAGCCAGGGACTAGCGGGAGGGCAGAATGAGCAGTTCTTC. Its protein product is CASSQGLAGGQNEQFF.

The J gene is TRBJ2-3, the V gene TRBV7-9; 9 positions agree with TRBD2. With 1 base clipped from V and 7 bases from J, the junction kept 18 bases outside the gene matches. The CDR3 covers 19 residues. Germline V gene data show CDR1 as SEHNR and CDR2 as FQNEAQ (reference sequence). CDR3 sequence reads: CASSLEAAGGPRSRNTQYF. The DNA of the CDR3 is TGTGCCAGCAGCTTAGAGGCAGCGGGAGGCCCCAGGTCGCGTAATACGCAGTATTTT. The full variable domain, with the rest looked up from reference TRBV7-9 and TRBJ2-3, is DTGVSQNPRHKITKRGQNVTFRCDPISEHNRLYWYRQTLGQGPEFLTYFQNEAQLEKSRLLSDRFSAERPKGSFSTLEIQRTEQGDSAMYLCASSLEAAGGPRSRNTQYFGPGTRLTVL.

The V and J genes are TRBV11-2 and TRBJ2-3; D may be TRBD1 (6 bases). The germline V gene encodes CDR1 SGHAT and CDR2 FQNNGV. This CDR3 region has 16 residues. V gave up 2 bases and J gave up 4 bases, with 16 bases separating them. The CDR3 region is CASSLSTGYEADTQYF. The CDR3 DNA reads TGTGCCAGCAGCTTAAGTACAGGGTATGAGGCAGATACGCAGTATTTT.

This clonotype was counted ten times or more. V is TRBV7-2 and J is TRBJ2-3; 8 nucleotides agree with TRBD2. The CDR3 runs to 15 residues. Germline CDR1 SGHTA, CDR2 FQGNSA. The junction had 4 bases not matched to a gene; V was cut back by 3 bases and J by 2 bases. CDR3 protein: CASSFAGGYTDTQYF. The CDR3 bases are TGTGCCAGCAGCTTCGCGGGAGGTTACACAGATACGCAGTATTTT.

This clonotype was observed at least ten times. CDR3 protein: CASSLGVYQPQHF. The CDR3 bases are TGTGCCAGCAGCTTAGGTGTTTATCAGCCCCAGCATTTT. The gene calls are TRBV7-9 and TRBJ1-5, with D hard to call. CDR3 length: 13 residues. Trimming pared 1 base from V and 5 bases from J, leaving 6 bases between. Germline assignment: CDR1 SEHNR and CDR2 FQNEAQ (reference sequence).

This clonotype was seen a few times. The CDR3 nucleotides are TGTGCCAGCAGCAAGACTAGCAGCTACAATGAGCAGTTCTTC. It codes for CASSKTSSYNEQFF. The rearrangement uses TRBV5-4 and TRBJ2-1; the match to TRBD2 covers 7 bases. The V gene end was trimmed by 4 bases and the J gene end by 3 bases; junction bases not matched to a gene: 4. This CDR3 has 14 amino acids. Germline V lookup: CDR1 SGHNT, CDR2 YYREEE (reference sequence). The complete variable domain, with remaining parts taken from reference TRBV5-4 and TRBJ2-1, reads ETGVTQSPTHLIKTRGQQVTLRCSSQSGHNTVSWYQQALGQGPQFIFQYYREEENGRGNFPPRFSGLQFPNYSSELNVNALELDDSALYLCASSKTSSYNEQFFGPGTRLTVL.

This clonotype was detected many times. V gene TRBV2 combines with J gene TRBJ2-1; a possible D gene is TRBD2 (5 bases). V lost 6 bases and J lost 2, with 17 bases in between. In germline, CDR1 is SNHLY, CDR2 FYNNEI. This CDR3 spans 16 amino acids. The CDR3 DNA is TGTGCCAGCAGCGCTCCTTGGGAGAACGCCTACAATGAGCAGTTCTTC. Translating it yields CASSAPWENAYNEQFF.

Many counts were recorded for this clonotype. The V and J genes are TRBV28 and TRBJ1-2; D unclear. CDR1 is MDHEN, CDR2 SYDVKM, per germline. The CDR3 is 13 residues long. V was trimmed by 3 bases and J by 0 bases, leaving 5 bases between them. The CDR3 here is CASSFRTNYGYTF. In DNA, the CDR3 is TGTGCCAGCAGTTTCCGGACTAACTATGGCTACACCTTC.

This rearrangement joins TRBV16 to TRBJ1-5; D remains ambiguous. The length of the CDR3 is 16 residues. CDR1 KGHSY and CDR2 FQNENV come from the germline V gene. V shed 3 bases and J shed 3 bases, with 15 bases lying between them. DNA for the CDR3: TGTGCCAGCAGCCATCATCTTAGTGGAACCAATCAGCCCCAGCATTTT. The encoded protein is CASSHHLSGTNQPQHF.

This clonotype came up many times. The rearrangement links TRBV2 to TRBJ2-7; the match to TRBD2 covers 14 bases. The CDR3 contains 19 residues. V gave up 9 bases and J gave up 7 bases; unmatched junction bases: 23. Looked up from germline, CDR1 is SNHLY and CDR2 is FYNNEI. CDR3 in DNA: TGTGCCAGTGGAGGGGGGACTAGCGGGGGCCTCGAATTCTCGGGGGAGCAGTACTTC. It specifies CASGGGTSGGLEFSGEQYF.

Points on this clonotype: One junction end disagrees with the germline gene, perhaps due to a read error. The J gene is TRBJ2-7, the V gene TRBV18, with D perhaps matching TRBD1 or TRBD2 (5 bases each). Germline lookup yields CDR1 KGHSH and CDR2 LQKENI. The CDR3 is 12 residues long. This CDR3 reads CAISPGSYEQYF. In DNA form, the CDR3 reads TGTGCCATCTCACCAGGGAGCTACGAGCAGTACTTC.

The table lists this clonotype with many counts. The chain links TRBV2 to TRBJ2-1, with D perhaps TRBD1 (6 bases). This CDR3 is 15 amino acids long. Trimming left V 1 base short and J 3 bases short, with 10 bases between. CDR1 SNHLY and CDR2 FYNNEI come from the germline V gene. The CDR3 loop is CASSEGGGVYNEQFF. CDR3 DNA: TGTGCCAGCAGTGAAGGTGGGGGCGTCTACAATGAGCAGTTCTTC.